The clone carrying this TCR beta chain has only a few counts. The CDR3 runs to 14 residues. V lost 4 bases, J lost 2 bases, and 1 base stayed unmatched. CDR1 SGHAT and CDR2 FQNNGV come from the germline V gene. These data come from a study of blood T cell repertoires in COVID-19. For the study at large: COVID-19 samples from acute and convalescent phases originated in the United States, Italy and Spain. The cDNA or gDNA used as material had been derived from T cells, B-cell-depleted T cells, or PBMCs.

In the authors' workflow: Reference gene primer amplification gave estimated nucleated cell counts. The table came from immunoSEQ multiplex PCR; TCRdb's copy has only in-frame clones and leaves some out. That table furnishes V, J and clone size, whereas the DNA furnished D and trimming. The data contain about 120,000 clones, roughly four fifths of them singletons. This chain uses TRBV11-2 with TRBJ1-2; 10 nucleotides match TRBD1. The receptor comes from a woman between 65 and 79 years old with acute or convalescent COVID-19. Sequenced input: peripheral blood. The CDR3 loop is CASSSGQGNYGYTF. For the CDR3, the DNA is TGTGCCAGCAGCTCGGGACAGGGGAACTATGGCTACACCTTC.